This passage covers 11 T cell receptor beta chains from one sample sequenced in a study of Graves' ophthalmopathy and Graves' hyperthyroidism. For repertoire sequencing, the TCR beta CDR3 regions were amplified from RNA transcripts. HTBI-primed first-round RT-PCR preceded second-round multiplex PCR. TCRdb redid the calling of the multiplex PCR reads with MiXCR, one entry per CDR3 protein. The table has about 620,000 distinct CDR3 sequences, approximately 22% seen once. The sample consisted of peripheral blood. The source of these receptors is a woman aged 18 to 35 with stable Graves' hyperthyroidism. Some clones in this sample may be carry-over from other donors' samples.

This clonotype appeared many times. The rearrangement links TRBV5-1 to TRBJ2-5; maybe TRBD1 (6 bases). V was pared by 5 bases and J by 1 base, with 12 bases between. CDR3 length equals 14 residues. Germline V gene sequence: CDR1 SGHRS, CDR2 YFSETQ. CDR3 residues: CASRTRQVQETQYF. The DNA of the CDR3 is TGCGCCAGCAGAACCCGACAGGTCCAAGAGACCCAGTACTTC.

This clonotype was seen many times. The V gene is TRBV9, the J gene TRBJ1-6, with 8 nucleotides matching TRBD1. CDR3 length: 16 residues. The germline V gene encodes CDR1 SGDLS and CDR2 YYNGEE. The V segment lost 4 bases and the J segment 7 bases; nucleotides outside the gene matches: 10. CDR3 DNA: TGTGCCAGCAGCCTCCGCGGACAGGGCGGGAATTCACCCCTCCACTTT. Translated: CASSLRGQGGNSPLHF.

The genes are TRBV30 and TRBJ2-5; tentative D call: TRBD2 (5 bases). From germline, CDR1 is GTSNPN and CDR2 SVGIG (reference sequence). CDR3 size: 12 residues. The V end was cut by 2 bases, the J end by 4 bases, with 8 bases between. CDR3 residues: CAWSPRGETQYF. In nucleotides, the CDR3 is TGTGCCTGGAGTCCCCGGGGAGAGACCCAGTACTTC.

The chain couples TRBV18 to TRBJ1-5; 7 bases agree with TRBD1. Germline assignment: CDR1 KGHSH and CDR2 LQKENI. This CDR3 contains 14 residues. The V and J ends lost 5 bases and 3 bases, in that order; junction bases with no gene match: 4. The CDR3 nucleotides are TGTGCCAGCTCAGAAACAGGGGTCAATCAGCCCCAGCATTTT. Translation gives CASSETGVNQPQHF.

This clonotype was detected ten times or more. The chain carries TRBV9 and TRBJ1-6; no reliable D call. The CDR3 is 15 residues long. The germline CDR1 and CDR2 sequences are SGDLS and YYNGEE. Trimming cost V 0 bases and J 5 bases, with 9 bases left between them. DNA for the CDR3: TGTGCCAGCAGCGTAGGGGCGGGTGATAATTCACCCCTCCACTTT. Translated, it gives CASSVGAGDNSPLHF.

This clonotype was counted ten times or more. This chain uses TRBV2 with TRBJ1-1, with 8 nucleotides matching TRBD1. Per germline, CDR1 SNHLY and CDR2 FYNNEI. The CDR3 is 13 amino acids. V shed 6 bases, J shed 3 bases, and the junction held 3 bases outside the gene matches. CDR3 bases: TGTGCCAGCAGGGACAGGGAGGACACTGAAGCTTTCTTT. It specifies CASRDREDTEAFF.

This clonotype showed up many times. The chain couples TRBV7-3 to TRBJ1-2; D is perhaps TRBD1 (6 bases). Germline loops: CDR1 SGHTA, CDR2 FQGTGA. V shed 6 bases and J shed 4 bases, with 12 bases lying between them. CDR3 size: 13 residues. CDR3 nucleotide sequence: TGTGCCAGCAGTCCCGGACAGACCTATGGCTACACCTTC. Translated: CASSPGQTYGYTF. The whole variable domain, filled in from reference TRBV7-3 and TRBJ1-2, reads GAGVSQTPSNKVTEKGKYVELRCDPISGHTALYWYRQSLGQGPEFLIYFQGTGAADDSGLPNDRFFAVRPEGSVSTLKIQRTERGDSAVYLCASSPGQTYGYTFGSGTRLTVV.

Many counts were recorded for this clonotype. The gene calls are TRBV30 and TRBJ2-7; D call uncertain. The germline V gene encodes CDR1 GTSNPN and CDR2 SVGIG (reference sequence). The ends were cut back, 2 bases at V and 3 bases at J, with 8 bases in the middle. The CDR3 totals 12 residues. In DNA, the CDR3 is TGTGCCTGGAGTCAGAGTTACTACGAGCAGTACTTC. Encoded protein: CAWSQSYYEQYF.

This clonotype was seen repeatedly, ten times or more. This chain joins TRBV29-1 and TRBJ2-5; 8 bases fit TRBD2. Trimming removed 6 bases from V and 5 bases from J; junction bases left unmatched: 14. The CDR3 is 15 amino acids. The germline gives CDR1 SQVTM, CDR2 ANQGSEA. The CDR3 DNA reads TGCAGCGTGAGCCAGAGCGGGAGCCAGGGTGAGACCCAGTACTTC. This gives the protein CSVSQSGSQGETQYF.

This clonotype was seen at least ten times. The chain is built from TRBV11-2 and TRBJ2-5; 10 bases are a match to TRBD2. With V trimmed by 3 bases and J by 5 bases, 9 bases remained unmatched. Looked up from germline, CDR1 is SGHAT and CDR2 is FQNNGV. The CDR3 length is 16 residues. The CDR3 sequence: CASSFRWGTSEETQYF. The CDR3 DNA follows: TGTGCCAGCAGCTTTAGATGGGGGACTAGCGAGGAGACCCAGTACTTC.

This chain connects TRBV12-3 or TRBV12-4 to TRBJ2-2; TRBD2 matches at 11 bases. The J segment lost 4 bases and the V segment lost 6 bases, leaving 7 bases of the junction unmatched. This CDR3 comprises 16 residues. The CDR3 here is CASSPELAGATGELFF. The CDR3 nucleotides are TGTGCCAGCAGCCCCGAACTAGCGGGGGCCACCGGGGAGCTGTTTTTT.